Listed below are T cell receptor beta chains from one sample, sequenced in a study of T-cell reconstitution after alpha-beta-depleted transplantation in children. TCRdb re-analysed the PCR reads in MiXCR, keeping a single row per CDR3 protein. The sample consists of about 480,000 distinct CDR3 sequences, approximately 12% of them appearing once. Source: PBMCs from the stem cell graft donor, taken from the stem cell graft. The receptors derive from a human donor who donated a stem cell graft to a child with combined immunodeficiency. The conserved cysteine and the conserved F or W are not part of the CDR3 here. A D gene is named only where the DNA matches it firmly. The size entry is marked missing in some rows and otherwise reads once, few, many or a size class.

TRBJ2-7,many,TRBV12-3/TRBV12-4,NA,ASSFHGDYYEQY
TRBJ2-7,few,TRBV4-1,NA,ASSQPTGDEQY
TRBJ2-7,few,TRBV24-1,NA,ATSDSLVREQY
TRBJ2-7,many,TRBV4-3,NA,ASSQDPVGGEQY
TRBJ2-7,many,TRBV5-1,NA,ASSFTAAYEQY
TRBJ2-4,few,TRBV12-3/TRBV12-4,NA,ASSGSPAKNIQY
TRBJ2-3,many,TRBV6-1,TRBD2,ASRSPGGWDTQY
TRBJ2-1,many,TRBV15,TRBD1,ATSRELQGYYNEQF
TRBJ2-3,NA,TRBV7-2,NA,ASSLVLGALADTQY
TRBJ1-1,many,TRBV10-3,NA,AISESESAF
TRBJ1-6,NA,TRBV12-3/TRBV12-4,NA,ASSLTGGHSPLH
TRBJ2-2,few,TRBV4-3,NA,ASSQALGLLNTGELF
TRBJ2-5,few,TRBV12-3/TRBV12-4,NA,ASRGLGEGETQY
TRBJ1-1,many,TRBV12-3/TRBV12-4,NA,ASSLLDGRAF
TRBJ2-7,NA,TRBV7-2,TRBD2,ASSLDLAGGIREQY
TRBJ2-5,many,TRBV20-1,TRBD2,SARAHGTSVWETQY
TRBJ2-3,NA,TRBV20-1,TRBD2,SARAPGLENTDTQY
TRBJ1-1,many,TRBV7-2,NA,ARGEFGTEAF
TRBJ2-1,few,TRBV30,TRBD1,AWSVLGQGWDEQF
TRBJ2-7,NA,TRBV5-6,NA,ASSPGDGRAYEQY
TRBJ2-2,NA,TRBV2,TRBD2,ASERGPNTGELF
TRBJ2-1,NA,TRBV9,NA,ASSPWDRGYNEQF
TRBJ1-5,many,TRBV7-2,NA,ASSWTTRGNQPQH
TRBJ2-1,NA,TRBV6-5,TRBD1,ASSYLRQGSSYNEQF
TRBJ1-1,NA,TRBV30,NA,ATCEQVGGNTEAF